This T cell receptor beta chain was obtained from a study of blood T cells in healthy people across ages. Combining a sample-barcoded 5' primer with a J-beta primer mix, a second PCR ran for about 6 to 11 cycles. Every individual sample yielded 2.5 million or more paired-end reads (each containing CDR3). TCRdb redid the calling of the 5' RACE reads with MiXCR, one entry per CDR3 protein. The data hold 780,000 or so distinct CDR3 sequences, with approximately 60% observed a single time. V lost 8 bases to trimming and J lost 7 bases, with 12 bases between them. The CDR3 runs to 12 residues. Total RNA, at least 5 micrograms per sample, came from PBMCs. Concerning this clonotype: Given a much more abundant clone one base away, this may be a read error.

The genes are TRBV12-3 or TRBV12-4 and TRBJ2-1; unclear D gene. What was sequenced was blood. This receptor was taken from a man in his forties or fifties in good health. Here the CDR3 reads CASGRGGNEQFF. CDR3 in DNA: TGTGCCAGCGGCAGAGGCGGTAATGAGCAGTTCTTC.